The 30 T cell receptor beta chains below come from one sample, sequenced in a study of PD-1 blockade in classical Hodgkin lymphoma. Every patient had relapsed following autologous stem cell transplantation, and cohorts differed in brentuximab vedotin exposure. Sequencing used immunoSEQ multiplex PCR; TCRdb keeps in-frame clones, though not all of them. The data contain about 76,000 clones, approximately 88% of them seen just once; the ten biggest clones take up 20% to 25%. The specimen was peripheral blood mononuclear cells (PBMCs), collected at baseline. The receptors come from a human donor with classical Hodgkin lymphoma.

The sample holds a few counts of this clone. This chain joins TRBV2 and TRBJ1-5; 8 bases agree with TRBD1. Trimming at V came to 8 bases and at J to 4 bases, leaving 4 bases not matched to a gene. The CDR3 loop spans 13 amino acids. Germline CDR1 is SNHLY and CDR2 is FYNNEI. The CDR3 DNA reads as TGTGCCAGCGGCCGGGACAGGAATCAGCCCCAGCATTTT. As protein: CASGRDRNQPQHF.

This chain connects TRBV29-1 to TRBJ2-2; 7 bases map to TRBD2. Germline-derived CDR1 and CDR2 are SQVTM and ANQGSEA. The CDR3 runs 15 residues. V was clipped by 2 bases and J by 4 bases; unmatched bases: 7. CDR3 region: CSVERSWGGTGELFF. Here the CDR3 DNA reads TGCAGCGTTGAACGGTCTTGGGGGGGCACCGGGGAGCTGTTTTTT.

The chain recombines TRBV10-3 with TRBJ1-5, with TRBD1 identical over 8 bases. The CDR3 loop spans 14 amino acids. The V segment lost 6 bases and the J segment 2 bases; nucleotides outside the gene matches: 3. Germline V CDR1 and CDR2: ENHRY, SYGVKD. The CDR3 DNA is TGTGCCATCAGCCAGACAGGGGGCAATCAGCCCCAGCATTTT. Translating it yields CAISQTGGNQPQHF.

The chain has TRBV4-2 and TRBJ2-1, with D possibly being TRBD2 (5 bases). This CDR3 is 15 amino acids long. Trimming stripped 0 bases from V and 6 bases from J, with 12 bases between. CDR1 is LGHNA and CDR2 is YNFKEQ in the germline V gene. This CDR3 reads CASSQDSDSVNEQFF. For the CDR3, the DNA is TGTGCCAGCAGCCAAGATAGCGATAGCGTCAATGAGCAGTTCTTC.

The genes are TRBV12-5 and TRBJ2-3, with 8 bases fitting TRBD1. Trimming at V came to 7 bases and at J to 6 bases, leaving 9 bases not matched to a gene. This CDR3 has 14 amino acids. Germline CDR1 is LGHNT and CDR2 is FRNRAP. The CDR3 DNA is TGTGCTAGTGCCCCAGGACAGGGAGCCGATACGCAGTATTTT. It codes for CASAPGQGADTQYF.

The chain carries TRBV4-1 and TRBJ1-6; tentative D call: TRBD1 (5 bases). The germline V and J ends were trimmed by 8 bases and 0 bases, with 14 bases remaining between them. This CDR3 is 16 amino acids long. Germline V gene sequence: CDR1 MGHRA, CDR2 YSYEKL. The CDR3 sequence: CASALGGSSYNSPLHF. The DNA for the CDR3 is TGCGCCAGCGCTCTTGGGGGGAGCTCCTATAATTCACCCCTCCACTTT.

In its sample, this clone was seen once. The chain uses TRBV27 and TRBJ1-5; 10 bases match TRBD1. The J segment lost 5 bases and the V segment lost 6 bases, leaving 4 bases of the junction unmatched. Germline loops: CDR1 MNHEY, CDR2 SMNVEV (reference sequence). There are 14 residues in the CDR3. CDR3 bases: TGTGCCAGCAGCACGGACAGGGGGTATCAGCCCCAGCATTTT. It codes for CASSTDRGYQPQHF.

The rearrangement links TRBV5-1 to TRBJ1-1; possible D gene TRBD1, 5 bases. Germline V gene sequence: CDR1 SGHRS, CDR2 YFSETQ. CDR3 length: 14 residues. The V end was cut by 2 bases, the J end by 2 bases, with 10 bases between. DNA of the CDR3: TGCGCCAGCAGCTTCGAAGGGGTTAACACTGAAGCTTTCTTT. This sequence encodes CASSFEGVNTEAFF.

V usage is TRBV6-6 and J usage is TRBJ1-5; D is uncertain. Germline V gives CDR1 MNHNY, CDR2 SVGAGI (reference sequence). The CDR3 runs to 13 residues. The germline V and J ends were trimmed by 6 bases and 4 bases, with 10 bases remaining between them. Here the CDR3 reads CASRLRGNQPQHF. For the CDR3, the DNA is TGTGCCAGCAGGCTACGAGGGAATCAGCCCCAGCATTTT.

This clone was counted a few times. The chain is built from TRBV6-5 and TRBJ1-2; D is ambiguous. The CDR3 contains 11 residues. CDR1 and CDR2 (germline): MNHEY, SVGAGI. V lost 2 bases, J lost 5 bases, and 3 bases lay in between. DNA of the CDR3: TGTGCCAGCAGTTACCCTTATGGCTACACCTTC. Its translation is CASSYPYGYTF.

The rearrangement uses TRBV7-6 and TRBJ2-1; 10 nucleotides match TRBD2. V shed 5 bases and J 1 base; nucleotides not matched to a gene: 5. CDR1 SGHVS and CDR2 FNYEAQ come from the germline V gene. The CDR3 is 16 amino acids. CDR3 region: CASSPVAGGSYNEQFF. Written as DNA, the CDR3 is TGTGCCAGCAGCCCGGTAGCGGGAGGTTCCTACAATGAGCAGTTCTTC.

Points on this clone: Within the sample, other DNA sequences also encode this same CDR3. CDR3: CASSLGGSSYNEQFF. The CDR3 DNA reads TGCGCCAGCAGCTTGGGGGGGAGCTCCTACAATGAGCAGTTCTTC. The chain uses TRBV5-1 and TRBJ2-1; D is possibly TRBD1 or TRBD2 (5 bases each). Trimming removed 0 bases from V and 0 bases from J, with 7 bases in between. The CDR3 is 15 amino acids. Germline CDR1 is SGHRS and CDR2 is YFSETQ.

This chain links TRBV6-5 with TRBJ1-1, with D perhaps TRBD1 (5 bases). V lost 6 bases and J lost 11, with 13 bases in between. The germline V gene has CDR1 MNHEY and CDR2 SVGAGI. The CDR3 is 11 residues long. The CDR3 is CASRQGNEAFF. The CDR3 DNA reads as TGTGCCAGCAGGCAGGGAAATGAGGCTTTCTTT.

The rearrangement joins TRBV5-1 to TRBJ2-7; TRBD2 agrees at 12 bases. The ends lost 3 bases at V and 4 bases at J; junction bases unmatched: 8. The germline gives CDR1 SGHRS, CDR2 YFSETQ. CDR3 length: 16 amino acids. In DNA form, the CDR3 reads TGCGCCAGCAGCTCCCTGACTAGCGGGAGAACGTACGAGCAGTACTTC. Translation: CASSSLTSGRTYEQYF.

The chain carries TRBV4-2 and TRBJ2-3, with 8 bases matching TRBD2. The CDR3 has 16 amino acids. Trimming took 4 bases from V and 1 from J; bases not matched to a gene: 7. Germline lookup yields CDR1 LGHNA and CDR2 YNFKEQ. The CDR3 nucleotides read TGTGCCAGCAGCCCGAAAGGGCGGGAGGGCACAGATACGCAGTATTTT. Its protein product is CASSPKGREGTDTQYF.

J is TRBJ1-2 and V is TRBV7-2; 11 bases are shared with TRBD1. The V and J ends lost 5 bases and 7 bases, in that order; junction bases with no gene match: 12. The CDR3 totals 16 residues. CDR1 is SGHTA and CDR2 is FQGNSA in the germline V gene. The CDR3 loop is CASSARARDRGAGYTF. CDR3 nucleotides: TGTGCCAGCAGCGCTCGGGCCCGGGACAGGGGGGCTGGCTACACCTTC. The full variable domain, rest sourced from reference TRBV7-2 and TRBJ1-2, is GAGVSQSPSNKVTEKGKDVELRCDPISGHTALYWYRQSLGQGLEFLIYFQGNSAPDKSGLPSDRFSAERTGGSVSTLTIQRTQQEDSAVYLCASSARARDRGAGYTFGSGTRLTVV.

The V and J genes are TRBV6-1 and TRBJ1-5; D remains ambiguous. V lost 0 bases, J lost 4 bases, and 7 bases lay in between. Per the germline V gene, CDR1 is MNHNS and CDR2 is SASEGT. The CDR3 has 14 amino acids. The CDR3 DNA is TGTGCCAGCAGTGAAGCCGTCCGAAATCAGCCCCAGCATTTT. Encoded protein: CASSEAVRNQPQHF.

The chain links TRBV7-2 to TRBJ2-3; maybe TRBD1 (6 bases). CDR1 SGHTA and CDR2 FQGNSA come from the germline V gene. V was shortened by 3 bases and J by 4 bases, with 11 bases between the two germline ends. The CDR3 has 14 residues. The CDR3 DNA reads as TGTGCCAGCAGCTTCCTGGGACACGCAGATACGCAGTATTTT. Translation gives CASSFLGHADTQYF.

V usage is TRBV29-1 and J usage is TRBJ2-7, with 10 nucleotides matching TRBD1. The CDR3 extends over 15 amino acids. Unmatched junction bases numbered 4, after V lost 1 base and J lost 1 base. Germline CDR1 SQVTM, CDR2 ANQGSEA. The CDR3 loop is CSVEGGTGVSYEQYF. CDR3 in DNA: TGCAGCGTTGAAGGGGGGACAGGGGTTTCCTACGAGCAGTACTTC.

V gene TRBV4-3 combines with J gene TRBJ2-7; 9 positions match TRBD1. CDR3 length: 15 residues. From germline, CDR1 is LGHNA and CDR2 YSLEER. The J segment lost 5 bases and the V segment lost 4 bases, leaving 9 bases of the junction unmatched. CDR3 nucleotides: TGCGCCAGCAGCCCCGGGACAGGGAAAGGAAACGAGCAGTACTTC. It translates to CASSPGTGKGNEQYF.

In DNA, the CDR3 is TGTGCCACCAGCAGAGAGGCTCGGGGCTTTTGGCAGGAAGCTTTCTTT. Amino acids: CATSREARGFWQEAFF. The chain couples TRBV15 to TRBJ1-1; D is possibly TRBD1 (5 bases). Germline CDR1 is LNHNV and CDR2 is YYDKDF (reference sequence). The CDR3 sequence is 16 residues long. The V and J ends lost 0 bases and 8 bases respectively, with 19 bases between them.

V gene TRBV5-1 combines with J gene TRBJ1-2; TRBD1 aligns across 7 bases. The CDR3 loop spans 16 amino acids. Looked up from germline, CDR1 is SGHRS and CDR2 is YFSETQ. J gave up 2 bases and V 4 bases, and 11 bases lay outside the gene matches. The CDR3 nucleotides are TGCGCCAGCAGCGGCGGGACAGCGAGCCCGAACTATGGCTACACCTTC. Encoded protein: CASSGGTASPNYGYTF.

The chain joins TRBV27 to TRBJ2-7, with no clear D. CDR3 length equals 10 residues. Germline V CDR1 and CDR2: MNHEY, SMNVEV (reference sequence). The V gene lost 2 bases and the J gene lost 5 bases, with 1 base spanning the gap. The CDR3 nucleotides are TGTGCCAGCAGTTTACACGAGCAGTACTTC. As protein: CASSLHEQYF.

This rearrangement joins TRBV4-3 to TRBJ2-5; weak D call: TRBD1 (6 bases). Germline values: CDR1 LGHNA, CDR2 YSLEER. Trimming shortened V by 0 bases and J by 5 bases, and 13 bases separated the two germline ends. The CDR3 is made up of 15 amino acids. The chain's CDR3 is CASSQEVGQGETQYF. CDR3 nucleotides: TGCGCCAGCAGCCAAGAAGTCGGGCAGGGGGAGACCCAGTACTTC.

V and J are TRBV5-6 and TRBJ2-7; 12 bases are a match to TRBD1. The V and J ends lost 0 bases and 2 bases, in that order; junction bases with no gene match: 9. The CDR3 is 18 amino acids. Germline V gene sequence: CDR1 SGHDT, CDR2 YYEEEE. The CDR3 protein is CASSLALTRDRGPYEQYF. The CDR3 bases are TGTGCCAGCAGCTTGGCCCTGACCCGGGACAGGGGGCCCTACGAGCAGTACTTC. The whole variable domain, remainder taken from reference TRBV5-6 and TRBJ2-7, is DAGVTQSPTHLIKTRGQQVTLRCSPKSGHDTVSWYQQALGQGPQFIFQYYEEEERQRGNFPDRFSGHQFPNYSSELNVNALLLGDSALYLCASSLALTRDRGPYEQYFGPGTRLTVT.

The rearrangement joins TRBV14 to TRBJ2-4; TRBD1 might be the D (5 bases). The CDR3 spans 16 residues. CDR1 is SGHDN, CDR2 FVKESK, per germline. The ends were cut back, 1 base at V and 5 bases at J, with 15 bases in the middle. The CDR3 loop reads CASSQVHQGRENIQYF. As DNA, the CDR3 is TGTGCCAGCAGCCAAGTGCACCAGGGTAGGGAAAACATTCAGTACTTC.

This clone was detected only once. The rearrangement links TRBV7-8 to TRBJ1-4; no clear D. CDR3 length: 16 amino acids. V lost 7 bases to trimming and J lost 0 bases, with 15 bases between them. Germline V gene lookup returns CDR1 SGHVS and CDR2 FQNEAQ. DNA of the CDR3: TGTGCCAGCACTCCGACCGCGTCGGCAACTAATGAAAAACTGTTTTTT. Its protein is CASTPTASATNEKLFF.

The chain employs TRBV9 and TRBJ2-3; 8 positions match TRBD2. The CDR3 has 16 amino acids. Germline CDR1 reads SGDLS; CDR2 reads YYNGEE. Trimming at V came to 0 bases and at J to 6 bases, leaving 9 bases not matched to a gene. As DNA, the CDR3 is TGTGCCAGCAGCGTAGTAGACGGGAGGGCCACGGATACGCAGTATTTT. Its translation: CASSVVDGRATDTQYF.

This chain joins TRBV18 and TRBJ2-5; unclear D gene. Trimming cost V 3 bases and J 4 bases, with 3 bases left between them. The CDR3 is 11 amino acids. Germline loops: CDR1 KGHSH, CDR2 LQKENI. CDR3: CASSPVETQYF. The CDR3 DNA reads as TGTGCCAGCTCACCCGTAGAGACCCAGTACTTC.

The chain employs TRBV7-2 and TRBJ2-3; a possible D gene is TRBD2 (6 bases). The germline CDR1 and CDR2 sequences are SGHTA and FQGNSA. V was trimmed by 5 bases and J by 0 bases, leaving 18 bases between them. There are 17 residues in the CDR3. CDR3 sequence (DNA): TGTGCCAGCAGCCCCCCCCGGGCGGGGCCGAGCACAGATACGCAGTATTTT. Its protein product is CASSPPRAGPSTDTQYF.